The clone carrying this TCR beta chain was recorded at least ten times. As yet, its antigen is unknown. The CDR3 has 13 amino acids. The V gene's germline CDR1 is DFQATT and CDR2 SNEGSKA (reference sequence). Trimming stripped 1 base from V and 2 bases from J, with 7 bases between. The data derive from a study of T cells in Graves' hyperthyroidism and ophthalmopathy. Study-wide results and caveats: Within blood appeared most thyroid clonotypes that had expanded above 0.001.

RNA transcripts yielded amplified TCR beta CDR3 regions. Initially, a first-round RT-PCR of the TCR CDR3 employed the HTBI primer set. TCRdb ran MiXCR on the multiplex PCR reads and lists one entry per CDR3 protein. This sample has hundreds of thousands of distinct CDR3 sequences, with roughly 14% found just once. Cells are PBMCs isolated from more than 8.5 ml of fresh blood. The chain recombines TRBV20-1 with TRBJ2-3; D is undetermined. Input material: blood. The sequence was collected from a man aged 18-30 years with Graves' ophthalmopathy. CDR3 DNA: TGCAGTGCTAGAGCCCCGGTCACAGATACGCAGTATTTT. Translated, it gives CSARAPVTDTQYF.